The 18 T cell receptor beta chains given below trace back to one sample, sequenced in a study of blood T cell repertoires in COVID-19 (dated by TCRdb to about 2020). The library was produced with the immunoSEQ multiplex PCR assay. TCRdb mirrors the immuneACCESS table, restricted to in-frame sequences. Some clones are absent from its copies; in checked studies, under half trace to an unresolved V gene, and the reason for the others is unknown. This sample comprises 70,000 to 80,000 clones, roughly 90% of them detected only once. Of the sample, about a sixth is held by the ten largest clones. The sample consisted of peripheral blood. The receptors originated from an elderly man in a cohort sampled during active COVID-19.

This clone was seen only once. The CDR3 nucleotides read TGTGCCATCAGTGAGTCGAGCCAGGGGGCCCGGGAGCTGTTTTTT. It translates to CAISESSQGARELFF. This rearrangement joins TRBV10-3 to TRBJ2-2, with 8 nucleotides matching TRBD1. The length of the CDR3 is 15 residues. The germline V gene has CDR1 ENHRY and CDR2 SYGVKD. The trim removed 0 bases at V and 9 bases at J, leaving 6 bases unmatched.

The V gene is TRBV19, the J gene TRBJ2-7, with 9 nucleotides matching TRBD1. Germline assignment: CDR1 LNHDA and CDR2 SQIVND (reference sequence). V was clipped by 7 bases and J by 0 bases; unmatched bases: 10. The CDR3 totals 16 residues. In DNA form, the CDR3 reads TGTGCCAGTACCCGGACAGGGGCCGCAACCTCCTACGAGCAGTACGTC. Translation: CASTRTGAATSYEQYV.

This clone has a handful of counts. The chain combines TRBV2 with TRBJ2-1, with D maybe TRBD2 (7 bases). CDR3 length equals 16 residues. The ends were cut back, 3 bases at V and 7 bases at J, with 19 bases in the middle. CDR1 is SNHLY, CDR2 FYNNEI, per germline. CDR3 sequence reads: CASSDAGEGGRNEQFF. DNA of the CDR3: TGTGCCAGCAGTGATGCCGGGGAGGGGGGACGGAATGAGCAGTTCTTC.

The rearrangement links TRBV1 to TRBJ2-5; TRBD2 is the table's D call, not checked against the DNA. TRBV1 is flagged as a pseudogene. The CDR3 spans 14 residues. In DNA form, the CDR3 reads TGCACCAGCAGCCTCGGCGGGGATGGGGAGACCCAGTACTTC. Translating gives CTSSLGGDGETQYF.

The rearrangement links TRBV12-5 to TRBJ2-2; 10 bases line up with TRBD2. CDR1 is LGHNT, CDR2 FRNRAP, per germline. With V trimmed by 1 base and J by 4 bases, 0 bases remained unmatched. This CDR3 region has 15 residues. This CDR3 reads CASGLASGGTGELFF. As DNA, the CDR3 is TGTGCTAGTGGTTTGGCTAGCGGGGGCACCGGGGAGCTGTTTTTT.

The chain combines TRBV7-2 with TRBJ2-2; D ambiguous. The V gene's germline CDR1 is SGHTA and CDR2 FQGNSA. The germline V and J ends were trimmed by 5 bases and 1 base, with 11 bases remaining between them. The CDR3 loop spans 15 amino acids. The chain's CDR3 is CASSPHAVNTGELFF. In DNA, the CDR3 is TGTGCCAGCAGCCCGCATGCAGTGAACACCGGGGAGCTGTTTTTT.

This clone turned up a few times. The gene calls are TRBV5-4 and TRBJ1-2; 8 nucleotides match TRBD1. This CDR3 has 14 residues. Germline V gene data show CDR1 as SGHNT and CDR2 as YYREEE (reference sequence). The ends lost 2 bases at V and 2 bases at J; junction bases unmatched: 2. The CDR3 loop reads CASSLQGGNYGYTF. In DNA, the CDR3 is TGTGCCAGCAGCTTACAGGGGGGAAACTATGGCTACACCTTC.

V usage is TRBV3-1 (or the pseudogene TRBV3-2) and J usage is TRBJ1-2; D is ambiguous. V lost 1 base to trimming and J lost 7 bases, with 10 bases between them. The length of the CDR3 is 13 residues. Germline CDR1 LGHDT, CDR2 YNNKEL (reference sequence). CDR3 coding DNA: TGTGCCAGCAGCCAAGCGGGGTCTGGTGGCTACACCTTC. Amino acids: CASSQAGSGGYTF.

The rearrangement joins TRBV27 to TRBJ2-1; 9 bases align to TRBD1. This CDR3 contains 14 residues. The germline gives CDR1 MNHEY, CDR2 SMNVEV (reference sequence). The V segment lost 4 bases and the J segment 9 bases; nucleotides outside the gene matches: 7. CDR3 nucleotide sequence: TGTGCCAGCAGTTCGGGACAGGGTAGGAGTGAGCAGTTCTTC. Its protein is CASSSGQGRSEQFF.

In DNA form, the CDR3 reads TGTGCCAGCAGTTCCGACCGGGACAGGGACGGAGGCGAGCAGTACTTC. It specifies CASSSDRDRDGGEQYF. The chain combines TRBV6-2 or TRBV6-3 with TRBJ2-7; the match to TRBD1 covers 9 bases. Per germline, CDR1 MNHEY and CDR2 SVGEGT. The V gene end was trimmed by 4 bases and the J gene end by 6 bases; junction bases not matched to a gene: 13. The CDR3 is 16 amino acids.

This chain uses TRBV15 with TRBJ1-5, with TRBD1 identical over 11 bases. The ends lost 0 bases at V and 0 bases at J; junction bases unmatched: 7. The CDR3 runs 19 residues. Germline lookup yields CDR1 LNHNV and CDR2 YYDKDF (reference sequence). DNA for the CDR3: TGTGCCACCAGCAGAGATGGATGGACAGGGGGCTTTAGCAATCAGCCCCAGCATTTT. Translation: CATSRDGWTGGFSNQPQHF.

The chain recombines TRBV2 with TRBJ2-6, with D maybe TRBD2 (6 bases). CDR1 and CDR2 from the germline V gene are SNHLY and FYNNEI. The CDR3 runs 17 residues. Trimming shortened V by 4 bases and J by 0 bases, and 13 bases separated the two germline ends. The CDR3 region is CASSVSSAISGANVLTF. CDR3 nucleotides: TGTGCCAGCAGTGTTTCTAGCGCGATCTCTGGGGCCAACGTCCTGACTTTC.

The chain combines TRBV9 with TRBJ2-1, with unresolved D. Trimming stripped 0 bases from V and 7 bases from J, with 8 bases between. Per germline, CDR1 SGDLS and CDR2 YYNGEE. This CDR3 has 13 amino acids. This chain's CDR3 is CASSVVGVNEQFF. The CDR3 DNA follows: TGTGCCAGCAGCGTAGTCGGAGTGAATGAGCAGTTCTTC. The variable domain in full, completed from reference TRBV9 and TRBJ2-1, reads DSGVTQTPKHLITATGQRVTLRCSPRSGDLSVYWYQQSLDQGLQFLIQYYNGEERAKGNILERFSAQQFPDLHSELNLSSLELGDSALYFCASSVVGVNEQFFGPGTRLTVL.

This clone turned up a few times. This rearrangement joins TRBV3-1 (or the pseudogene TRBV3-2) to TRBJ1-5; the match to TRBD1 covers 12 bases. J lost 5 bases, V lost 4 bases, and 3 bases had no gene match. CDR1 LGHDT and CDR2 YNNKEL come from the germline V gene (reference sequence). The CDR3 totals 15 residues. The CDR3 loop reads CASSPGTGGDQPQHF. Written as DNA, the CDR3 is TGTGCCAGCAGCCCGGGGACAGGGGGCGATCAGCCCCAGCATTTT.

This clone was counted once. The rearrangement joins TRBV14 to TRBJ1-2; TRBD1 matches 7 bases. The CDR3 contains 14 residues. J lost 7 bases, V lost 4 bases, and 9 bases had no gene match. Germline-derived CDR1 and CDR2 are SGHDN and FVKESK. The CDR3 loop is CASSLFGTEGGYTF. The CDR3 coding sequence is TGTGCCAGCAGCCTGTTCGGGACAGAAGGTGGCTACACCTTC.

The V and J genes are TRBV27 and TRBJ1-5; D unresolved. From germline, CDR1 is MNHEY and CDR2 SMNVEV (reference sequence). The CDR3 has 14 residues. V was cut by 1 base and J by 1 base, with 5 bases left in between. CDR3 in amino acids: CASSLYISNQPQHF. The DNA of the CDR3 is TGTGCCAGCAGTTTATACATCAGCAATCAGCCCCAGCATTTT.

The count of this clone is one. CDR3 sequence reads: CASSHRASTRGSTGELFF. The CDR3 DNA sequence: TGTGCCAGCAGTCACCGGGCCTCAACCCGAGGGTCTACCGGGGAGCTGTTTTTT. This chain joins TRBV6-6 and TRBJ2-2, with D perhaps matching TRBD2 (5 bases). Germline lookup yields CDR1 MNHNY and CDR2 SVGAGI (reference sequence). The CDR3 is 18 amino acids. Trimming took off 5 bases at V and 5 bases at J, with 24 bases between the two ends.

This clone was recorded only once. The chain has TRBV19 and TRBJ2-5, with 8 bases fitting TRBD1. Germline CDR1 LNHDA, CDR2 SQIVND (reference sequence). V lost 3 bases to trimming and J lost 2 bases; unmatched junction nucleotides: 11. The CDR3 runs to 17 residues. CDR3 sequence reads: CASSMDAPGTGQETQYF. DNA of the CDR3: TGTGCCAGTAGTATGGACGCACCGGGGACAGGACAAGAGACCCAGTACTTC.